Listed here are 3 T cell receptor beta chains from one sample, sequenced in a study of cytomegalovirus exposure and HLA in healthy donors. Researchers ran the PCR with 60 Vbeta and 13 Jbeta primers. TCRdb keeps only in-frame clones here, not all; method: immunoSEQ multiplex PCR. The sample records fewer than 120,000 clones, about three quarters being singletons. Material for sequencing was PBMCs. These receptors came from a woman aged 55-69 years in good health and CMV-seropositive.

In its sample, this clone was seen once. The chain employs TRBV10-3 and TRBJ1-1, with a possible D match to TRBD1 (5 bases). CDR3 length equals 15 residues. CDR1 is ENHRY and CDR2 is SYGVKD in the germline V gene. The V end lost 4 bases, the J end lost 3 bases, and 15 bases lay between the germline ends. CDR3 sequence (DNA): TGTGCCATCAGTGCGAAGGGGCTCCGGGACACTGAAGCTTTCTTT. Translated, it gives CAISAKGLRDTEAFF.

Details on this clone: Other DNA sequences of this sample code for an identical CDR3. This rearrangement joins TRBV5-1 to TRBJ2-1; possibly TRBD2 for D (8 bases). V lost 4 bases, J lost 5 bases, and 13 bases lay in between. The CDR3 totals 14 residues. In germline, CDR1 is SGHRS, CDR2 YFSETQ. The CDR3 spells CASSLSGTDNEQFF. For the CDR3, the DNA is TGCGCCAGCAGCCTTAGCGGGACAGACAATGAGCAGTTCTTC.

The CDR3 bases are TGTGCCAGCAGTGGGGTCGGGACATCTTACTCTGGAAACACCATATATTTT. Translated: CASSGVGTSYSGNTIYF. The chain is built from TRBV6-1 and TRBJ1-3; D might be TRBD1 (6 bases). Germline CDR1 is MNHNS and CDR2 is SASEGT. The CDR3 runs to 17 residues. Trimming pared 4 bases from V and 0 bases from J, leaving 16 bases between.